These 27 T cell receptor beta chains came from one sample sequenced in a study of T cells in women clearing cervical HPV infection. The protocol was immunoSEQ multiplex PCR, while the TCRdb copy is restricted to in-frame clones and leaves out a portion. The sample holds approximately 39,000 clones. Sequenced sample: blood buffy coat. These receptors were collected from a woman aged 18-70 years with a cervical HPV16 infection that either progressed to CIN3+ or cleared (not recorded which).

As concerns this clone: An end of the junction differs from the germline gene, which may be a read error. The read falls 3 residues short of the CDR3 end, and the missing part is taken from the germline J gene. V and J are TRBV4-2 and TRBJ2-2; 10 nucleotides line up with TRBD1. Germline V gives CDR1 LGHNA, CDR2 YNFKEQ. The CDR3 runs to 15 residues. Partial CDR3 DNA: TGCGCCAGCAGCCAAGACAGGGGGCGGGCCGGGGAG. Translation: CASSQDRGRAGE. The entire CDR3 protein is CASSQDRGRAGELFF.

This CDR3 is CASSFSGTGQETQYF. The sequenced part of the CDR3 DNA is TGTGCCAGCAGCTTCAGCGGGACGGGGCAAGAGACG. The rearrangement uses TRBV7-9 and TRBJ2-3, with 7 positions matching TRBD2. The missing CDR3 end, 3 residues past where the read stops, is filled in from the germline J gene. The CDR3 is made up of 15 amino acids. Germline V gene lookup returns CDR1 SEHNR and CDR2 FQNEAQ (reference sequence).

Regarding this clone: Read data end 3 residues before the CDR3 end; the end is taken from the germline J gene. This chain joins TRBV20-1 and TRBJ1-5, with D perhaps TRBD1 (5 bases). Between the trimmed V and J ends, which lost 1 base and 7 bases, there was a span of 11 bases. Germline V lookup: CDR1 DFQATT, CDR2 SNEGSKA (reference sequence). This CDR3 has 13 amino acids. The chain's CDR3 is CSARGVRAQPQHF. The sequenced CDR3 bases are TGCAGTGCTAGAGGGGTCAGGGCGCAGCCC.

On this clone itself: The CDR3 end lies 3 residues beyond the end of the read and is filled in from the germline J gene. The V call is TRBV20-1, the J call TRBJ1-5; D perhaps matches TRBD1 (6 bases). Trimming cost V 3 bases and J 5 bases, with 11 bases left between them. Per the germline V gene, CDR1 is DFQATT and CDR2 is SNEGSKA (reference sequence). CDR3 length equals 13 residues. Incomplete CDR3 DNA: TGCAGTGCTAGCGGGGGGGCGCATCAGCCC. It specifies CSASGGAHQP. The full CDR3 is CSASGGAHQPQHF.

As concerns this clone: The CDR3 end falls 3 residues outside the read, so it is completed with the germline J gene. The V and J genes are TRBV10-3 and TRBJ1-1, with 9 bases lining up with TRBD1. The CDR3 has 13 residues. Germline-derived CDR1 and CDR2 are ENHRY and SYGVKD. The DNA read from the CDR3 is TGTGCCATCGGGGCGGAGGGGGGACAGGGA. It codes for CAIGAEGGQG. In full, the CDR3 is CAIGAEGGQGAFF.

With respect to this clone: The CDR3 is cut off 3 residues early in the read; its end comes from the germline J gene. This chain uses TRBV5-1 with TRBJ1-4; D unresolved. Deletions cut 7 bases from V and 8 bases from J, with 18 bases between. The CDR3 covers 14 residues. Germline V gene lookup returns CDR1 SGHRS and CDR2 YFSETQ. CDR3 residues: CASGKGGVGEKLFF. The covered CDR3 bases are TGCGCCAGCGGTAAGGGTGGTGTAGGCGAAAAA.

Concerning this clone: The CDR3 goes on 3 residues after the read ends, and that part is filled in from the germline J gene. The V and J genes are TRBV6-2 or TRBV6-3 and TRBJ1-1; a possible D gene is TRBD1 (5 bases). V lost 7 bases, J lost 1 base, and 10 bases lay in between. Germline-derived CDR1 and CDR2 are MNHEY and SVGEGT. This CDR3 is 13 amino acids long. CDR3 bases read: TGTGCCAGCAAGAGGGGCCCGAACACTGAA. This sequence encodes CASKRGPNTE. The entire CDR3 protein reads CASKRGPNTEAFF.

On this clone itself: Sequencing ends 3 residues short of the CDR3 end; the germline J gene provides the rest. The rearrangement joins TRBV29-1 to TRBJ1-5, with D unclear. Per germline, CDR1 SQVTM and CDR2 ANQGSEA. The CDR3 is 14 residues long. Trimming removed 4 bases from V and 2 bases from J, with 12 bases in between. The covered CDR3 bases are TGCAGCGTTGTATCCGGGGATGGCAATCAGCCC. It yields the protein CSVVSGDGNQP. The CDR3 as a whole reads CSVVSGDGNQPQHF.

With respect to this clone: The read is 3 residues too short to cover the CDR3 end, so that end is filled in from the germline J gene. V usage is TRBV7-8 and J usage is TRBJ1-5, with 7 bases that match TRBD1. Unmatched junction bases numbered 11, after V lost 3 bases and J lost 0 bases. Germline V gives CDR1 SGHVS, CDR2 FQNEAQ. The CDR3 is made up of 18 amino acids. The sequenced CDR3 bases are TGTGCCAGCAGCTTCGGGACAGTACTTATAAATAGCAATCAGCCC. This gives the protein CASSFGTVLINSNQP. The full-length CDR3 reads as CASSFGTVLINSNQPQHF.

Turning to this clone: The CDR3 end lies 3 residues beyond the end of the read and is filled in from the germline J gene. V usage is TRBV7-9 and J usage is TRBJ1-3, with D possibly being TRBD1 (5 bases). Looked up from germline, CDR1 is SEHNR and CDR2 is FQNEAQ (reference sequence). The CDR3 length is 14 residues. V gave up 7 bases and J gave up 0 bases, with 10 bases separating them. The CDR3 spells CASTGLFSGNTIYF. Incomplete CDR3 DNA: TGTGCCAGCACAGGGCTTTTCTCTGGAAACACC.

About this clone: The read terminates 3 residues ahead of where the CDR3 ends, so the germline J gene completes it. This sequence joins TRBV7-2 and TRBJ2-3; a possible D gene is TRBD2 (6 bases). Germline lookup yields CDR1 SGHTA and CDR2 FQGNSA. The V gene lost 5 bases and the J gene lost 4 bases, with 16 bases spanning the gap. The CDR3 extends over 15 amino acids. The sequenced CDR3 bases are TGTGCCAGCAGCCCAGTACAGCCGGGGGCAGATACG. Its protein is CASSPVQPGADT. The full CDR3 is CASSPVQPGADTQYF.

Concerning this clone itself: The CDR3 is cut off 3 residues early in the read; its end comes from the germline J gene. This chain joins TRBV7-6 and TRBJ2-1; the match to TRBD2 covers 15 bases. The junction had 8 bases not matched to a gene; V was cut back by 3 bases and J by 5 bases. The CDR3 has 18 residues. The V gene's germline CDR1 is SGHVS and CDR2 FNYEAQ. The covered CDR3 bases are TGTGCCAGCAGCTTCCCTAAGTGGACTAGCGGGGGGGACAATGAG. This gives the protein CASSFPKWTSGGDNE. In full, the CDR3 reads CASSFPKWTSGGDNEQFF.

Incomplete CDR3 DNA: TGTGCCAGCAGCTTAAGTAGCTCTGGGGCCAACGTC. This gives the protein CASSLSSSGANV. The entire CDR3 is CASSLSSSGANVLTF. The chain combines TRBV7-3 with TRBJ2-6; D not certain. The read stops 3 residues short of the end of the CDR3; the missing end is completed from the germline J gene. The V end was cut by 1 base, the J end by 0 bases, with 4 bases between. Per the germline V gene, CDR1 is SGHTA and CDR2 is FQGTGA. This CDR3 is built from 15 residues. Full variable domain (missing parts from reference TRBV7-3 and TRBJ2-6): GAGVSQTPSNKVTEKGKYVELRCDPISGHTALYWYRQSLGQGPEFLIYFQGTGAADDSGLPNDRFFAVRPEGSVSTLKIQRTERGDSAVYLCASSLSSSGANVLTFGAGSRLTVL.

Comments on this clone: With the read ending 3 residues before the CDR3 end, the germline J gene is used to fill in that end. This chain connects TRBV12-3 or TRBV12-4 to TRBJ2-7; 8 bases align to TRBD1. This CDR3 contains 15 residues. V trimming: 5 bases; J trimming: 3 bases; junction bases outside the gene matches: 9. The DNA read from the CDR3 is TGTGCCAGCAGTGCATTGGGACAGGAGAACTACGAG. Translated, it gives CASSALGQENYE. The CDR3, in full, reads CASSALGQENYEQYF.

With respect to this clone: The read ends 3 residues shy of where the CDR3 ends; the end is completed using the germline J gene. This chain joins TRBV5-6 and TRBJ2-4; D ambiguous. CDR1 and CDR2 (germline): SGHDT, YYEEEE. The CDR3 runs to 13 residues. CDR3 DNA (partial): TGTGCCAGCAGCTTGGGGCAGAACTATGGT. Translated: CASSLGQNYG. The whole CDR3 sequence reads CASSLGQNYGQYF.

As regards this clone: The read is 3 residues too short to cover the CDR3 end, so that end is filled in from the germline J gene. The chain couples TRBV7-8 to TRBJ2-4; D perhaps matches TRBD2 (6 bases). V lost 1 base to trimming and J lost 0 bases, with 10 bases between them. Per the germline V gene, CDR1 is SGHVS and CDR2 is FQNEAQ. The CDR3 covers 16 residues. Partial CDR3 DNA: TGTGCCAGCAGCTTAGTCGGGGGTCTAGCCAAAAACATT. It encodes CASSLVGGLAKNI. The entire CDR3 protein is CASSLVGGLAKNIQYF.

The part of the CDR3 DNA that was read is TGTGCCAGCAGCTTAGCAGGGGAATCCTCCTACGAC. Amino acids: CASSLAGESSYD. The complete CDR3 sequence is CASSLAGESSYDYTF. V and J are TRBV7-6 and TRBJ1-2; tentatively, D is TRBD1 (5 bases). The sequence runs out 3 residues before the end of the CDR3; the remainder is reconstructed from the germline J gene. Germline V CDR1 and CDR2: SGHVS, FNYEAQ. This CDR3 has 15 residues.

A remark on this clone: With the read ending 3 residues before the CDR3 end, the germline J gene is used to fill in that end. J is TRBJ2-5 and V is TRBV20-1; 7 bases line up with TRBD2. Germline V gives CDR1 DFQATT, CDR2 SNEGSKA (reference sequence). This CDR3 has 14 residues. The ends lost 5 bases at V and 1 base at J; junction bases unmatched: 7. The sequenced part of the CDR3 DNA is TGCAGTGCTTCAGCGGGGACCCTCCAAGAGACC. This codes for CSASAGTLQET. The CDR3 as a whole reads CSASAGTLQETQYF.

Regarding this clone: The read finishes 3 residues shy of the CDR3 end, and the germline J gene is used to complete it. J is TRBJ2-2 and V is TRBV7-6; 9 positions agree with TRBD1. J gave up 4 bases and V 1 base, and 7 bases lay outside the gene matches. Germline V gene lookup returns CDR1 SGHVS and CDR2 FNYEAQ. This CDR3 region has 17 residues. CDR3 bases read: TGTGCCAGCAGCTTAGGGAGGGGACAGGGCATCACCGGGGAG. This codes for CASSLGRGQGITGE. In full, the CDR3 reads CASSLGRGQGITGELFF.

Comments on this clone: The read terminates 3 residues ahead of where the CDR3 ends, so the germline J gene completes it. The gene calls are TRBV19 and TRBJ1-4; no clear D. This CDR3 is built from 15 residues. Looked up from germline, CDR1 is LNHDA and CDR2 is SQIVND (reference sequence). V was trimmed by 3 bases and J by 5 bases, leaving 13 bases between them. The CDR3 sequence is CASSISGGQNEKLFF. CDR3 bases read: TGTGCCAGTAGTATCTCCGGTGGGCAGAATGAAAAA.

Points on this clone: The missing CDR3 end, 3 residues past where the read stops, is filled in from the germline J gene. V gene TRBV5-1 combines with J gene TRBJ1-2; 7 bases align to TRBD1. The CDR3 has 14 residues. Germline-derived CDR1 and CDR2 are SGHRS and YFSETQ. This CDR3 reads CASSLAATGYGYTF. The sequenced part of the CDR3 DNA is TGCGCCAGCAGCTTGGCGGCGACAGGGTACGGC. Combining the CDR3 with reference TRBV5-1 and TRBJ1-2 gives the whole variable domain KAGVTQTPRYLIKTRGQQVTLSCSPISGHRSVSWYQQTPGQGLQFLFEYFSETQRNKGNFPGRFSGRQFSNSRSEMNVSTLELGDSALYLCASSLAATGYGYTFGSGTRLTVV.

As for this clone: Read sequence stops 3 residues before the CDR3 end, and the germline J gene provides the missing end. J is TRBJ2-4 and V is TRBV29-1, with 8 positions matching TRBD2. The CDR3 runs to 13 residues. From germline, CDR1 is SQVTM and CDR2 ANQGSEA. CDR3 bases read: TGCAGCGTTGAAGATCGGGGGGGCGGGGGT. Translated, it gives CSVEDRGGGG. The complete CDR3 reads CSVEDRGGGGQYF.

Details on this clone: The read falls 3 residues short of the CDR3 end, and the missing part is taken from the germline J gene. The genes are TRBV13 and TRBJ2-3; TRBD2 agrees at 11 bases. Per the germline V gene, CDR1 is PRHDT and CDR2 is FYEKMQ (reference sequence). Losses at the gene ends were 5 bases for V and 1 base for J; bases not matched to a gene: 5. The CDR3 is 16 amino acids. The CDR3 region is CASSPTSGEGTDTQYF. The CDR3 bases that were read are TGTGCCAGCAGCCCGACTAGCGGGGAGGGCACAGATACG. The full variable domain, rest sourced from reference TRBV13 and TRBJ2-3, is AAGVIQSPRHLIKEKRETATLKCYPIPRHDTVYWYQQGPGQDPQFLISFYEKMQSDKGSIPDRFSAQQFSDYHSELNMSSLELGDSALYFCASSPTSGEGTDTQYFGPGTRLTVL.

As for this clone: The CDR3 end falls 3 residues outside the read, so it is completed with the germline J gene. The rearrangement uses TRBV2 and TRBJ2-3, with 8 bases that match TRBD1. Germline lookup yields CDR1 SNHLY and CDR2 FYNNEI. This CDR3 is built from 15 residues. CDR3 sequence: CVSSVQGVEKDTQYF. The DNA read from the CDR3 is TGTGTCAGTTCAGTACAGGGGGTGGAGAAAGATACG.

For this clone: The read ends 3 residues before the CDR3 terminus; that terminus is restored from the germline J gene. The chain joins TRBV30 to TRBJ1-4; D may be TRBD1 (5 bases). This CDR3 contains 13 residues. The V and J ends lost 1 base and 2 bases respectively, with 5 bases between them. Looked up from germline, CDR1 is GTSNPN and CDR2 is SVGIG (reference sequence). Partial CDR3 DNA: TGTGCCTGGAGTGGACAGACTAATGAAAAA. It codes for CAWSGQTNEK. The whole CDR3 protein reads CAWSGQTNEKLFF.

Details on this clone: The read comes to an end 3 residues before the CDR3 does, leaving the germline J gene to fill in the end. The chain employs TRBV13 and TRBJ2-5; 10 bases map to TRBD1. CDR1 PRHDT and CDR2 FYEKMQ come from the germline V gene (reference sequence). The CDR3 is made up of 16 amino acids. Trimming removed 5 bases from V and 1 base from J; junction bases left unmatched: 7. This CDR3 reads CASSPDRGLAQETQYF. CDR3 DNA (partial): TGTGCCAGCAGCCCCGACAGGGGGCTTGCCCAAGAGACC.

To note about this clone: Coverage ceases 3 residues before the CDR3 finishes, and the germline J gene fills in the end. This chain links TRBV2 with TRBJ2-2, with D possibly TRBD2 on 6 matching bases. Germline values: CDR1 SNHLY, CDR2 FYNNEI. The CDR3 runs 15 residues. CDR3 region: CASSDRGGLFGKLFF. Partial CDR3 DNA: TGTGCCAGCAGTGATAGGGGAGGCCTTTTTGGAAAG.